This record concerns one T cell receptor beta chain sequence. This sample was included in a study of blood T cell repertoires in COVID-19. The data were produced by immunoSEQ multiplex PCR, yet TCRdb's version contains in-frame clones alone and is incomplete. The sample has just over 300,000 clones; around 90% are singletons. The CDR3 is made up of 18 amino acids. The source material was peripheral blood. The receptor comes from a young man with active or convalescent COVID-19. The genes are TRBV12-1 and TRBJ1-4. TRBV12-1 is a documented pseudogene. The CDR3 nucleotides read TGTGCCAGCAGCTTGTCACTAGGGCGGGGGGCAACTAATGAAAAACTGTTTTTT. Translated: CASSLSLGRGATNEKLFF.